One sample yielded the 19 T cell receptor beta chains listed below, sequenced in a study of blood T cells in healthy people across ages. For the second PCR, which ran for about 7 to 12 cycles, a sample-barcoded 5' primer and a J-beta primer mix were used. TCRdb redid the calling of the 5' RACE reads with MiXCR, one entry per CDR3 protein. This table has hundreds of thousands of distinct CDR3 sequences, approximately 30% appearing once. Sequencing input: blood. The receptors derive from a woman aged 80 or over in good health.

This clonotype was seen many times. This sequence joins TRBV6-2 or TRBV6-3 and TRBJ2-7; a possible D gene is TRBD2 (5 bases). Germline assignment: CDR1 MNHEY and CDR2 SVGEGT. The CDR3 is 14 amino acids. Trimming cost V 6 bases and J 4 bases, with 16 bases left between them. CDR3 sequence (DNA): TGTGCCAGCAGCCATATACCCTCGGGATACGAGCAGTACTTC. Protein product: CASSHIPSGYEQYF.

The chain joins TRBV2 to TRBJ1-4, with D hard to call. V was clipped by 8 bases and J by 5 bases, with 3 bases between them. The CDR3 has 10 amino acids. Looked up from germline, CDR1 is SNHLY and CDR2 is FYNNEI. CDR3 sequence: CASLNEKLFF. CDR3 coding DNA: TGTGCCAGCTTGAATGAAAAACTGTTTTTT.

This chain uses TRBV7-9 with TRBJ2-3; 9 bases line up with TRBD2. The length of the CDR3 is 15 residues. Germline CDR1 and CDR2: SEHNR and FQNEAQ (reference sequence). Germline trimming cut 1 base from V and 2 bases from J; bases unmatched to any gene: 1. CDR3 sequence reads: CASSLVAGVTDTQYF. The CDR3 coding sequence is TGTGCCAGCAGCTTAGTAGCGGGAGTCACAGATACGCAGTATTTT.

Ten or more counts support this clonotype. The V call is TRBV5-1, the J call TRBJ2-1; 7 bases agree with TRBD1. Germline CDR1 and CDR2: SGHRS and YFSETQ. The length of the CDR3 is 12 residues. V gave up 6 bases and J gave up 5 bases; unmatched junction bases: 2. The CDR3, as DNA: TGCGCCAGCAACAGGGGAGACAATGAGCAGTTCTTC. As protein: CASNRGDNEQFF.

This clonotype was recorded a few times. The chain combines TRBV5-1 with TRBJ1-1; D ambiguous. The V end was cut by 4 bases, the J end by 1 base, with 11 bases between. Germline V CDR1 and CDR2: SGHRS, YFSETQ. The CDR3 runs to 14 residues. The CDR3: CASSRSGRNTEAFF. For the CDR3, the DNA is TGCGCCAGCAGCAGGTCCGGACGGAACACTGAAGCTTTCTTT.

The CDR3 bases are TGTGCCAGCAGTTTAAGGCTCGAGACTGAAGCTTTCTTT. Translating gives CASSLRLETEAFF. V gene TRBV12-3 or TRBV12-4 combines with J gene TRBJ1-1; no clear D gene. The CDR3 covers 13 residues. Trimming shortened V by 2 bases and J by 5 bases, and 9 bases separated the two germline ends.

This clonotype has at least ten counts. This chain links TRBV7-2 with TRBJ2-7; TRBD2 is a possible D gene (6 bases). V dropped 5 bases and J dropped 0 bases, with 11 bases sitting between them. This CDR3 is built from 14 residues. The germline V gene has CDR1 SGHTA and CDR2 FQGNSA. Here the CDR3 reads CASSQAGLSYEQYF. The CDR3 region has the DNA TGTGCCAGCAGCCAGGCGGGACTCTCCTACGAGCAGTACTTC.

The genes are TRBV4-1 and TRBJ2-7, with D unclear. Per germline, CDR1 MGHRA and CDR2 YSYEKL. V lost 3 bases and J 0 bases, leaving 6 bases between the germline ends. The CDR3 length is 13 residues. CDR3: CASSQRSSYEQYF. In nucleotides, the CDR3 is TGCGCCAGCAGCCAGAGATCCTCCTACGAGCAGTACTTC.

Notes on this clonotype: With a much larger clone just one base away, this may be a read error. The V and J genes are TRBV20-1 and TRBJ2-7, with D tentatively TRBD1 (5 bases). The CDR3 has 14 amino acids. The V gene's germline CDR1 is DFQATT and CDR2 SNEGSKA (reference sequence). CDR3 loop: CSVRDDSAAYEQYF. In DNA, the CDR3 is TGCAGTGTTAGAGACGACAGCGCTGCCTACGAGCAGTACTTC.

Notes on this clonotype: The junction shows a germline mismatch at one end, possibly a read error. The chain joins TRBV20-1 to TRBJ2-1, with TRBD2 identical over 9 bases. The germline CDR1 and CDR2 sequences are DFQATT and SNEGSKA (reference sequence). The CDR3 has 16 residues. CDR3 DNA: TGCAGTGCTCCCCGCGAGGCGGGGGGGCCGTACAGTGAGCAGTTCTTC. Protein: CSAPREAGGPYSEQFF.

The J gene is TRBJ1-1, the V gene TRBV29-1; D ambiguous. Trimming took 4 bases from V and 0 from J, leaving 9 bases between them. The CDR3 has 13 residues. The V gene's germline CDR1 is SQVTM and CDR2 ANQGSEA. The CDR3: CSVALGVNTEAFF. DNA of the CDR3: TGCAGCGTTGCCCTTGGGGTGAACACTGAAGCTTTCTTT.

Here the CDR3 DNA reads TGTGCCAGCAGCCGCCAGACCCATTTGGGCTACACCTTC. Amino acid sequence: CASSRQTHLGYTF. The chain employs TRBV7-2 and TRBJ1-2; D remains unclear. Trimming removed 5 bases from V and 8 bases from J, with 15 bases in between. The CDR3 sequence is 13 residues long. Germline loops: CDR1 SGHTA, CDR2 FQGNSA.

The chain joins TRBV20-1 to TRBJ2-7; D is unclear. Trimming shortened V by 5 bases and J by 0 bases, and 11 bases separated the two germline ends. CDR1 is DFQATT and CDR2 is SNEGSKA in the germline V gene (reference sequence). This CDR3 is built from 13 residues. The CDR3 bases are TGCAGTGCTTTCGACGGAGTCTCCTACGAGCAGTACTTC. As protein: CSAFDGVSYEQYF.

This clonotype has at least ten counts. The chain is built from TRBV12-3 or TRBV12-4 and TRBJ1-5; the match to TRBD1 covers 7 bases. V dropped 5 bases and J dropped 6; count of bases not matched to a gene: 13. The CDR3 sequence is 16 residues long. CDR3 coding DNA: TGTGCCAGCAGTAACCGACAGGGAGCGGCAAGTCAGCCCCAGCATTTT. Residues: CASSNRQGAASQPQHF.

This clonotype was seen a few times. V usage is TRBV20-1 and J usage is TRBJ2-1, with TRBD2 matching 7 bases. This CDR3 comprises 15 residues. The junction had 7 bases not matched to a gene; V was cut back by 0 bases and J by 5 bases. Germline CDR1 is DFQATT and CDR2 is SNEGSKA (reference sequence). The CDR3 DNA follows: TGCAGTGCTAGAGATATAAGCGGGACCCACAATGAGCAGTTCTTC. Protein sequence: CSARDISGTHNEQFF.

In the case of this clonotype: This may be a read error: a much more frequent sequence differs by one nucleotide. The rearrangement joins TRBV9 to TRBJ2-1; weak D call: TRBD1 (6 bases). CDR3 size: 16 residues. Per the germline V gene, CDR1 is SGDLS and CDR2 is YYNGEE. CDR3 nucleotide sequence: TGTGCCGGCAGCGCCAGAGGGGGATTACGGTACAATGAGCAGTTCTTC. Amino acids: CAGSARGGLRYNEQFF.

A remark on this clonotype: A clone one base away is much larger, so this may be a read error. This chain uses TRBV21-1 with TRBJ1-2; TRBD1, the table's D call, was not compared with the DNA. TRBV21-1 is a pseudogene. The CDR3 loop spans 15 amino acids. The CDR3 spells CASSQQGVLFYGYTF. In DNA, the CDR3 is TGTGCCAGCAGCCAACAGGGGGTACTCTTCTATGGCTACACCTTC.

This clonotype was seen many times. The V call is TRBV25-1, the J call TRBJ2-7; perhaps TRBD1 as D (6 bases). CDR1 and CDR2 (germline): MGHDK, SYGVNS. There are 11 residues in the CDR3. V lost 5 bases and J lost 5, with 7 bases in between. CDR3 coding DNA: TGTGCCAGCAGTAACAGGGACGAGCAGTACTTC. Translating gives CASSNRDEQYF.

The chain recombines TRBV30 with TRBJ2-7; 9 nucleotides line up with TRBD1. V gave up 5 bases and J gave up 7 bases; unmatched junction bases: 6. The CDR3 contains 12 residues. The germline V gene has CDR1 GTSNPN and CDR2 SVGIG (reference sequence). The CDR3 nucleotides are TGTGCCTGGGGGGGACAGGGCTGGGAGCAGTACTTC. Its protein is CAWGGQGWEQYF.